The rows below give T cell receptor beta chains drawn from one sample of a study of T cell responses to AZD1222 COVID-19 vaccine. Assay: immunoSEQ multiplex PCR; the TCRdb copy retains only in-frame clones and omits some. This table has 150,000 to 200,000 clones, about 92% appearing once. This sample comprised peripheral blood, obtained 28 days after the second AZD1222 dose. The receptor source for this set is an adult who received the AZD1222 COVID-19 vaccine. CDR3s include the opening cysteine and the closing phenylalanine or tryptophan. The D gene is left open where the match is weak. Clone size, where shown, is once, few, many, or a class for clones that have expanded.

clone_size: -
d_call: TRBD1
j_call: TRBJ1-2
v_call: TRBV5-6
cdr3_nt: TGTGCCAGCAGCGATGGGACAGGGCGGGAAGGGGGCTACACCTTC
cdr3_aa: CASSDGTGREGGYTF

clone_size: -
d_call: TRBD1
j_call: TRBJ1-5
v_call: TRBV30
cdr3_nt: TGTGCCTGGAGGGGACAGGGGGGACATCAGCCCCAGCATTTT
cdr3_aa: CAWRGQGGHQPQHF

clone_size: -
d_call: -
j_call: TRBJ1-3
v_call: TRBV6-6
cdr3_nt: TGTGCCAGCAGTCCTAGGGTTTTCTCTGGAAACACCATATATTTT
cdr3_aa: CASSPRVFSGNTIYF

clone_size: -
d_call: TRBD1
j_call: TRBJ2-7
v_call: TRBV11-2
cdr3_nt: TGTGCCAGCAGCTTCTCTAGGGGGCTCGACGAGCAGTACTTC
cdr3_aa: CASSFSRGLDEQYF

clone_size: -
d_call: TRBD1
j_call: TRBJ1-1
v_call: TRBV5-4
cdr3_nt: TGTGCCAGCAGCCGTCCCGGGACAGGGGTGAACACTGAAGCTTTCTTT
cdr3_aa: CASSRPGTGVNTEAFF

clone_size: once
d_call: TRBD1
j_call: TRBJ1-2
v_call: TRBV19
cdr3_nt: TGTGCCAGTAGTATAGAGGGGACAGTTAACTATGGCTACACCTTC
cdr3_aa: CASSIEGTVNYGYTF

clone_size: -
d_call: -
j_call: TRBJ1-6
v_call: TRBV11-2
cdr3_nt: TGTGCCAGCAGCCCGACAGCCAATTCACCCCTCCACTTT
cdr3_aa: CASSPTANSPLHF

clone_size: -
d_call: TRBD1
j_call: TRBJ2-7
v_call: TRBV28
cdr3_nt: TGTGCCAGCAGGGATAGAGGGGACAGGGTGGTCTACGAGCAGTACTTC
cdr3_aa: CASRDRGDRVVYEQYF

clone_size: -
d_call: -
j_call: TRBJ2-5
v_call: TRBV5-6
cdr3_nt: TGTGCCAGCAGCTTGGCTGTTGGCGAGACCCAGTACTTC
cdr3_aa: CASSLAVGETQYF

clone_size: -
d_call: -
j_call: TRBJ2-7
v_call: TRBV6-5
cdr3_nt: TGTGCCAGCAACCCGTCGGACAGCTACGAGCAGTACTTC
cdr3_aa: CASNPSDSYEQYF

clone_size: -
d_call: -
j_call: TRBJ1-5
v_call: TRBV12-3/TRBV12-4
cdr3_nt: TGTGCCAGCAGTGAGGGGTATCAGCCCCAGCATTTT
cdr3_aa: CASSEGYQPQHF

clone_size: -
d_call: TRBD1
j_call: TRBJ1-5
v_call: TRBV19
cdr3_nt: TGTGCCAGTAGGATCGGCACAGGGGAACATCAGCCCCAGCATTTT
cdr3_aa: CASRIGTGEHQPQHF

clone_size: -
d_call: TRBD1
j_call: TRBJ2-5
v_call: TRBV9
cdr3_nt: TGTGCCAGCAGCGCCTACTCAGGGGGACAAGAGACCCAGTACTTC
cdr3_aa: CASSAYSGGQETQYF

clone_size: -
d_call: TRBD1
j_call: TRBJ1-2
v_call: TRBV19
cdr3_nt: TGTGCCAGTAGTGTCCGAGGGACAGGGCACTATGGCTACACCTTC
cdr3_aa: CASSVRGTGHYGYTF

clone_size: once
d_call: -
j_call: TRBJ1-6
v_call: TRBV4-3
cdr3_nt: TGCGCCAGCAGCCAAGAGGTAACAGGTTCACCCCTCCACTTT
cdr3_aa: CASSQEVTGSPLHF

clone_size: -
d_call: TRBD2
j_call: TRBJ2-1
v_call: TRBV18
cdr3_nt: TGTGCCAGCTCACCGGGACTAGTCAATGAGCAGTTCTTC
cdr3_aa: CASSPGLVNEQFF

clone_size: -
d_call: TRBD2
j_call: TRBJ2-1
v_call: TRBV5-1
cdr3_nt: TGCGCCAGCAGCCCCAGTAAGGGACTAGCGGGAGGAGGGGAGCAGTTCTTC
cdr3_aa: CASSPSKGLAGGGEQFF

clone_size: -
d_call: -
j_call: TRBJ2-7
v_call: TRBV7-2
cdr3_nt: TGTGCCAGCAGCTTACAGGGGGGGTACGAGCAGTACTTC
cdr3_aa: CASSLQGGYEQYF

clone_size: -
d_call: TRBD1
j_call: TRBJ1-1
v_call: TRBV14
cdr3_nt: TGTGCCAGCAGCCAACGGACAGGGACTAACACTGAAGCTTTCTTT
cdr3_aa: CASSQRTGTNTEAFF

clone_size: once
d_call: TRBD1
j_call: TRBJ2-5
v_call: TRBV5-8
cdr3_nt: TGTGCCAGCAGCTTGGGGACAGGGGGCCAGGAGACCCAGTACTTC
cdr3_aa: CASSLGTGGQETQYF

clone_size: -
d_call: -
j_call: TRBJ2-3
v_call: TRBV9
cdr3_nt: TGTGCCAGCAGCGTAGATGTCTTTTCTAGCACAGATACGCAGTATTTT
cdr3_aa: CASSVDVFSSTDTQYF

clone_size: -
d_call: -
j_call: TRBJ1-6
v_call: TRBV19
cdr3_nt: TGTGCCAGTAGTATCGGTGCGGGACGGTCTAATTCACCCCTCCACTTT
cdr3_aa: CASSIGAGRSNSPLHF

clone_size: -
d_call: -
j_call: TRBJ1-1
v_call: TRBV5-3
cdr3_nt: TGTGCCAGAAGCTTGGCCTATAAACCCTTGACTGAAGCTTTCTTT
cdr3_aa: CARSLAYKPLTEAFF

clone_size: once
d_call: -
j_call: TRBJ2-3
v_call: TRBV27
cdr3_nt: TGTGCCAGCAGTACATTACCGGGGGCGGGCAAAGATACGCAGTATTTT
cdr3_aa: CASSTLPGAGKDTQYF

clone_size: -
d_call: TRBD1
j_call: TRBJ2-7
v_call: TRBV4-1
cdr3_nt: TGCGCCAGCAGCCAAGTGGGGACAGGTGCCGCTTACGAGCAGTACTTC
cdr3_aa: CASSQVGTGAAYEQYF

clone_size: -
d_call: -
j_call: TRBJ2-5
v_call: TRBV30
cdr3_nt: TGTGCCTGGAGTGGGCCCCGGGGGGCTGGCGGGACCCAGTACTTC
cdr3_aa: CAWSGPRGAGGTQYF

clone_size: -
d_call: TRBD1
j_call: TRBJ1-2
v_call: TRBV7-2
cdr3_nt: TGTGCCAGCAGCCGGACAGGACTGAACTATGGCTACACCTTC
cdr3_aa: CASSRTGLNYGYTF

clone_size: -
d_call: TRBD2
j_call: TRBJ2-1
v_call: TRBV15
cdr3_nt: TGTGCCACCAGCAGAAGACCGAGCGGGAACACCTACAATGAGCAGTTCTTC
cdr3_aa: CATSRRPSGNTYNEQFF

clone_size: -
d_call: -
j_call: TRBJ2-3
v_call: TRBV6-4
cdr3_nt: TGTGCCAGCAGTGACCAGGGTAGCACAGATACGCAGTATTTT
cdr3_aa: CASSDQGSTDTQYF

clone_size: -
d_call: TRBD2
j_call: TRBJ2-7
v_call: TRBV2
cdr3_nt: TGTGCCAGCAGCAATCCCCGGGACTACGCCAAACTATCCTACGAGCAGTACTTC
cdr3_aa: CASSNPRDYAKLSYEQYF

clone_size: -
d_call: -
j_call: TRBJ2-1
v_call: TRBV12-3/TRBV12-4
cdr3_nt: TGTGCCAGCAGTTTTTATGAGCAGTTCTTC
cdr3_aa: CASSFYEQFF

clone_size: -
d_call: TRBD1
j_call: TRBJ2-7
v_call: TRBV4-1
cdr3_nt: TGCGCCAGCAGCCACCAGGGGGCGCTTCAAGACGAGCAGTACTTC
cdr3_aa: CASSHQGALQDEQYF

clone_size: -
d_call: -
j_call: TRBJ1-5
v_call: TRBV19
cdr3_nt: TGTGCCAGTAGTCCCCCTGGAGCCTGGGATCAGCCCCAGCATTTT
cdr3_aa: CASSPPGAWDQPQHF

clone_size: -
d_call: -
j_call: TRBJ1-2
v_call: TRBV7-2
cdr3_nt: TGTGCCAGCAGCTTAGCTGGTCCGTACCGCGGGGATGGCTACACCTTC
cdr3_aa: CASSLAGPYRGDGYTF

clone_size: once
d_call: -
j_call: TRBJ2-2
v_call: TRBV7-6
cdr3_nt: TGTGCCAGCAGCTTAGAGTCGGCCAGGACCCTACTGACCCCCGGGGAGCTGTTTTTT
cdr3_aa: CASSLESARTLLTPGELFF

clone_size: -
d_call: TRBD1
j_call: TRBJ1-2
v_call: TRBV28
cdr3_nt: TGTGCCAGCAGTTTATCCAGGGGGTGGGATGGCTACACCTTC
cdr3_aa: CASSLSRGWDGYTF

clone_size: -
d_call: -
j_call: TRBJ2-7
v_call: TRBV5-1
cdr3_nt: TGCGCCAGCAGCATCGGTGGGGGGAGCTACGAGCAGTACTTC
cdr3_aa: CASSIGGGSYEQYF

clone_size: -
d_call: TRBD2
j_call: TRBJ2-1
v_call: TRBV6-5
cdr3_nt: TGTGCCAGCAGTTACTCACTAGCGGGGGGGCGGAATGAGCAGTTCTTC
cdr3_aa: CASSYSLAGGRNEQFF

clone_size: -
d_call: TRBD1
j_call: TRBJ1-2
v_call: TRBV27
cdr3_nt: TGTGCCAGCAGTCCTCGGACAGGGCCGTTGGCTATGCGCTACACCTTC
cdr3_aa: CASSPRTGPLAMRYTF

clone_size: once
d_call: TRBD1
j_call: TRBJ1-2
v_call: TRBV5-4
cdr3_nt: TGTGCCAGCAGCTGGGGGACAGGGAACTATGGCTACACCTTC
cdr3_aa: CASSWGTGNYGYTF

clone_size: -
d_call: -
j_call: TRBJ1-1
v_call: TRBV20-1
cdr3_nt: TGCAGTGCCAACCAAAACACTGAAGCTTTCTTT
cdr3_aa: CSANQNTEAFF

clone_size: -
d_call: -
j_call: TRBJ1-5
v_call: TRBV6-1
cdr3_nt: TGTGCCAGCAGTGAACGCGGGAATCAGCCCCAGCATTTT
cdr3_aa: CASSERGNQPQHF

clone_size: once
d_call: -
j_call: TRBJ2-1
v_call: TRBV7-2
cdr3_nt: TGTGCCAGCAGCCAGACAGTCTACAATGAGCAGTTCTTC
cdr3_aa: CASSQTVYNEQFF

clone_size: -
d_call: TRBD2
j_call: TRBJ2-5
v_call: TRBV23-1
cdr3_nt: TGCGCCAGCAGCCCCGCGGGTAGCGGGATGCCACAAGAGACCCAGTACTTC
cdr3_aa: CASSPAGSGMPQETQYF